Presented here are 27 T cell receptor delta chains from one specimen sequenced in a study of Vδ1+ human thymocytes. Study-level findings and limits: Highly polyclonal TRG and TRD repertoires with Gaussian CDR3 length distributions appeared in thymus.

For these receptors, no antigen is known. Extracted RNA was reverse transcribed into cDNA. Pooled V-gene forward primers with one constant-region reverse primer generated the CDR3 amplicons by multiplex PCR. TCRdb re-processed the multiplex PCR reads using CATT. The top ten clones hold around 0.3% of a sample with about 73,000 delta-chain clones, 30% to 45% of them seen once. The sample taken for sequencing was Vdelta1+ gamma-delta thymocytes from the thymus. As for subset: FACS-sorted CD3+ TCRalphabeta- TCRVdelta1+ TCRVdelta2- thymocytes. The receptors were gathered from a boy less than two years old who had congenital heart surgery.

The rearrangement joins TRDV1 to TRDJ1; 8 nucleotides align to TRDD3. This CDR3 region has 21 residues. The junction had 22 bases not matched to a gene; V was cut back by 3 bases and J by 1 base. The germline V gene encodes CDR1 TSWWSYY and CDR2 QGS. CDR3 coding DNA: TGTGCTCTTGGGGACCCTCCTGAACCCCCATTACTGGGGGCTACCACCGATAAACTCATCTTT. Its translation: CALGDPPEPPLLGATTDKLIF.

This clone has only a few counts. The chain employs TRDV1 and TRDJ1; 9 bases align to TRDD3. The trim removed 0 bases at V and 0 bases at J, leaving 14 bases unmatched. Germline lookup yields CDR1 TSWWSYY and CDR2 QGS. The length of the CDR3 is 20 residues. CDR3 DNA sequence: TGTGCTCTTGGGGAACTTAACGCCTGCTGGGGGATGTTGGACACCGATAAACTCATCTTT. Translation gives CALGELNACWGMLDTDKLIF.

This clone occurred a few times. The gene calls are TRDV1 and TRDJ1, with 11 positions matching TRDD3. V lost 6 bases to trimming and J lost 3 bases; unmatched junction nucleotides: 15. CDR1 and CDR2 (germline): TSWWSYY, QGS. This CDR3 is built from 18 residues. CDR3 coding DNA: TGTGCTCTTGGCCCCTTCCTCTTAGTGGGGGATACGGCCGATAAACTCATCTTT. This encodes CALGPFLLVGDTADKLIF.

Worth noting for this clone: The junction and the germline gene differ at one end; a read error may be behind it. The chain couples TRDV2 to TRDJ1; 12 nucleotides match TRDD3. Per the germline V gene, CDR1 is GEAIGNYY and CDR2 is EKD. The CDR3 totals 17 residues. The CDR3 protein is CACPPYWGIHYTDKPIF. CDR3 bases: TGTGCCTGTCCGCCGTACTGGGGGATACACTACACCGATAAACCCATCTTT.

The chain links TRDV1 to TRDJ1; 10 positions match TRDD3. The germline V gene has CDR1 TSWWSYY and CDR2 QGS. The CDR3 is 19 amino acids. Losses at the gene ends were 0 bases for V and 0 bases for J; bases not matched to a gene: 10. The CDR3 reads CALGELSHWGIADTDKLIF. Here the CDR3 DNA reads TGTGCTCTTGGGGAACTTTCACACTGGGGGATCGCGGACACCGATAAACTCATCTTT.

In this sample, this clone turned up a few times. This sequence joins TRDV1 and TRDJ1, with D possibly being TRDD3 (6 bases). The V gene's germline CDR1 is TSWWSYY and CDR2 QGS. V was trimmed by 5 bases and J by 8 bases, leaving 18 bases between them. This CDR3 spans 14 amino acids. In nucleotides, the CDR3 is TGTGCTCTTGGGTTCTTCCGTCCTCTGGGGAAACTCATCTTT. Amino acid sequence: CALGFFRPLGKLIF.

The rearrangement uses TRDV1 and TRDJ1, with 11 bases fitting TRDD3. Germline CDR1 and CDR2: TSWWSYY and QGS. This CDR3 region has 15 residues. V lost 5 bases, J lost 8 bases, and 10 bases stayed unmatched. CDR3 amino acids: CALGLGALGDRKLIF. The CDR3, as DNA: TGTGCTCTTGGGTTAGGAGCACTGGGGGATAGAAAACTCATCTTT.

This clone has more than one count but fewer than ten. The chain employs TRDV1 and TRDJ1, with D tentatively TRDD3 (5 bases). The CDR3 has 17 residues. Trimming took off 2 bases at V and 3 bases at J, with 19 bases between the two ends. Germline V gene data show CDR1 as TSWWSYY and CDR2 as QGS. CDR3 protein: CALGEGPASGSPDKLIF. The CDR3 nucleotides read TGTGCTCTTGGGGAAGGGCCCGCGTCTGGGAGCCCCGATAAACTCATCTTT.

The chain employs TRDV1 and TRDJ1; TRDD3 matches 8 bases. Germline V gene data show CDR1 as TSWWSYY and CDR2 as QGS. The CDR3 is made up of 18 amino acids. Germline trimming cut 1 base from V and 5 bases from J; bases unmatched to any gene: 15. The CDR3 DNA is TGTGCTCTTGGGGAACGACCGAACTGGGGGCACCAAGGGGATAAACTCATCTTT. This codes for CALGERPNWGHQGDKLIF.

The chain joins TRDV1 to TRDJ1, with a weak D call TRDD3 (10 bases). Looked up from germline, CDR1 is TSWWSYY and CDR2 is QGS. The V end lost 2 bases, the J end lost 7 bases, and 38 bases lay between the germline ends. The CDR3 runs 22 residues. Written as DNA, the CDR3 is TGTGCTCTTGGGGAAACACGTCCCCTTCCTACTCGAGGGGGATACGGAGGTGGTAAACTCATCTTT. Translation: CALGETRPLPTRGGYGGGKLIF.

V is TRDV1 and J is TRDJ1; a possible D gene is TRDD2 (5 bases). CDR3 size: 17 residues. CDR1 and CDR2 from the germline V gene are TSWWSYY and QGS. Trimming cost V 2 bases and J 0 bases, with 16 bases left between them. The CDR3 nucleotides read TGTGCTCTTGGGGAATTCCTTATGGTCCCGGACACCGATAAACTCATCTTT. Residues: CALGEFLMVPDTDKLIF.

This chain joins TRDV1 and TRDJ1, with 9 bases fitting TRDD3. The CDR3 totals 24 residues. Looked up from germline, CDR1 is TSWWSYY and CDR2 is QGS. The ends lost 5 bases at V and 3 bases at J; junction bases unmatched: 34. CDR3 sequence: CALGSPGVLRRPSQGGYLPDKLIF. In nucleotides, the CDR3 is TGTGCTCTTGGGTCCCCAGGTGTCCTACGTCGCCCTAGCCAGGGGGGATACCTGCCCGATAAACTCATCTTT.

Only a few counts were recorded for this clone. This sequence joins TRDV1 and TRDJ1, with TRDD3 matching over 11 bases. Germline CDR1 reads TSWWSYY; CDR2 reads QGS. After removal of 0 bases from V and 0 bases from J, the junction contained 12 bases not matched to a gene. The CDR3 is made up of 20 amino acids. In DNA, the CDR3 is TGTGCTCTTGGGGAACTCCCATACTGGGGGATATCCATCTACACCGATAAACTCATCTTT. It encodes CALGELPYWGISIYTDKLIF.

This clone occurred a few times. V gene TRDV1 combines with J gene TRDJ1; no reliable D call. Trimming pared 1 base from V and 0 bases from J, leaving 24 bases between. This CDR3 contains 20 residues. Germline V CDR1 and CDR2: TSWWSYY, QGS. The CDR3 loop reads CALGEQRAPGWAGYTDKLIF. The CDR3 nucleotides are TGTGCTCTTGGGGAACAAAGGGCCCCGGGGTGGGCCGGGTACACCGATAAACTCATCTTT.

This clone was recorded a few times. V is TRDV1 and J is TRDJ1, with 7 nucleotides matching TRDD3. Trimming at V came to 2 bases and at J to 2 bases, leaving 32 bases not matched to a gene. This CDR3 has 24 amino acids. Germline-derived CDR1 and CDR2 are TSWWSYY and QGS. The CDR3 sequence is CALGEGDIRASCRPEAGGTDKLIF. DNA of the CDR3: TGTGCTCTTGGGGAAGGGGATATACGTGCCTCGTGCAGGCCTGAAGCGGGGGGGACCGATAAACTCATCTTT.

This chain joins TRDV1 and TRDJ1; a possible D gene is TRDD3 (6 bases). Germline V gene sequence: CDR1 TSWWSYY, CDR2 QGS. V lost 1 base and J lost 1, with 37 bases in between. This CDR3 contains 24 residues. CDR3 DNA: TGTGCTCTTGGGGAACCGAGAAGCCTGCTGAGTTTACTGGGAGATCACTCCCGCACCGATAAACTCATCTTT. Residues: CALGEPRSLLSLLGDHSRTDKLIF.

On this clone itself: The identical CDR3 is also encoded by other nucleotide sequences in the sample. V is TRDV2 and J is TRDJ1, with D tentatively TRDD3 (6 bases). Germline CDR1 is GEAIGNYY and CDR2 is EKD. V was shortened by 5 bases and J by 3 bases, with 12 bases between the two germline ends. CDR3 length equals 13 residues. For the CDR3, the DNA is TGTGCCTGTGCTGGAGGATACCCCGATAAACTCATCTTT. This codes for CACAGGYPDKLIF.

This clone was detected a few times. The V call is TRDV1, the J call TRDJ1, with 8 bases fitting TRDD3. The V gene end was trimmed by 3 bases and the J gene end by 3 bases; junction bases not matched to a gene: 27. The length of the CDR3 is 22 residues. Germline CDR1 TSWWSYY, CDR2 QGS. CDR3 DNA: TGTGCTCTTGGGGACCGCGCCTTCCCGCCGGGTACTGGGGGTCCTTTCCCCGATAAACTCATCTTT. Its translation is CALGDRAFPPGTGGPFPDKLIF.

The chain carries TRDV1 and TRDJ1; D is undetermined. Germline-derived CDR1 and CDR2 are TSWWSYY and QGS. Trimming shortened V by 8 bases and J by 0 bases, and 16 bases separated the two germline ends. The CDR3 is 15 residues long. The CDR3 here is CALTLRVGNTDKLIF. The CDR3 coding sequence is TGTGCTCTTACCCTCAGAGTGGGAAACACCGATAAACTCATCTTT.

This chain uses TRDV1 with TRDJ1, with TRDD2 as a possible D gene (6 bases). The CDR3 extends over 15 amino acids. Germline V gene sequence: CDR1 TSWWSYY, CDR2 QGS. V was trimmed by 3 bases and J by 1 base, leaving 12 bases between them. The CDR3 nucleotides read TGTGCTCTTGGGGACACCACTTCCTCCACCGATAAACTCATCTTT. Translated, it gives CALGDTTSSTDKLIF.

In this sample, this clone turned up a few times. This sequence joins TRDV2 and TRDJ1; 10 bases map to TRDD3. V trimming: 1 base; J trimming: 8 bases; junction bases outside the gene matches: 6. The CDR3 runs to 14 residues. Germline CDR1 GEAIGNYY, CDR2 EKD. CDR3 sequence reads: CACDTCWGINKLIF. The CDR3 DNA is TGTGCCTGTGACACTTGCTGGGGGATAAACAAACTCATCTTT.

The chain combines TRDV1 with TRDJ1; 9 positions match TRDD3. The V gene end was trimmed by 0 bases and the J gene end by 0 bases; junction bases not matched to a gene: 17. The CDR3 extends over 21 amino acids. The germline V gene encodes CDR1 TSWWSYY and CDR2 QGS. The CDR3 reads CALGELASPTGGLPHTDKLIF. The CDR3 DNA reads TGTGCTCTTGGGGAACTGGCCTCCCCTACTGGGGGACTACCCCACACCGATAAACTCATCTTT.

This clone was counted a few times. The chain carries TRDV1 and TRDJ1, with D unresolved. Trimming removed 0 bases from V and 0 bases from J, with 14 bases in between. This CDR3 contains 17 residues. Germline V gene sequence: CDR1 TSWWSYY, CDR2 QGS. The CDR3 here is CALGELHPPLYTDKLIF. CDR3 in DNA: TGTGCTCTTGGGGAACTACATCCGCCTTTGTACACCGATAAACTCATCTTT.

This chain joins TRDV1 and TRDJ1; 13 nucleotides agree with TRDD3. Trimming took 5 bases from V and 3 from J; bases not matched to a gene: 9. The V gene's germline CDR1 is TSWWSYY and CDR2 QGS. This CDR3 region has 17 residues. The DNA of the CDR3 is TGTGCTCTTGGGCTTCCTACTGGGGGATACGCGCCCGATAAACTCATCTTT. Translating gives CALGLPTGGYAPDKLIF.

The chain links TRDV1 to TRDJ1; the D gene is possibly TRDD3 (6 bases). Between the trimmed V and J ends, which lost 7 bases and 5 bases, there was a span of 20 bases. The length of the CDR3 is 15 residues. Germline-derived CDR1 and CDR2 are TSWWSYY and QGS. The CDR3 sequence is CALALSGDHQDKLIF. In nucleotides, the CDR3 is TGTGCTCTTGCCCTATCTGGGGATCACCAAGATAAACTCATCTTT.

This chain joins TRDV1 and TRDJ1; no reliable D call. Germline CDR1 reads TSWWSYY; CDR2 reads QGS. Trimming removed 6 bases from V and 0 bases from J, with 20 bases in between. The CDR3 consists of 17 residues. CDR3 nucleotides: TGTGCTCTTGGCCTGGAAGAAAGTGGGACCTACACCGATAAACTCATCTTT. Protein product: CALGLEESGTYTDKLIF.

In its sample, this clone was seen a few times. The chain is built from TRDV1 and TRDJ1; 9 nucleotides align to TRDD3. The V gene end was trimmed by 1 base and the J gene end by 0 bases; junction bases not matched to a gene: 18. The CDR3 covers 21 residues. Germline V CDR1 and CDR2: TSWWSYY, QGS. The CDR3 here is CALGEPHRLGDPKPYTDKLIF. In DNA, the CDR3 is TGTGCTCTTGGGGAACCTCATCGGCTGGGGGATCCTAAGCCGTACACCGATAAACTCATCTTT.